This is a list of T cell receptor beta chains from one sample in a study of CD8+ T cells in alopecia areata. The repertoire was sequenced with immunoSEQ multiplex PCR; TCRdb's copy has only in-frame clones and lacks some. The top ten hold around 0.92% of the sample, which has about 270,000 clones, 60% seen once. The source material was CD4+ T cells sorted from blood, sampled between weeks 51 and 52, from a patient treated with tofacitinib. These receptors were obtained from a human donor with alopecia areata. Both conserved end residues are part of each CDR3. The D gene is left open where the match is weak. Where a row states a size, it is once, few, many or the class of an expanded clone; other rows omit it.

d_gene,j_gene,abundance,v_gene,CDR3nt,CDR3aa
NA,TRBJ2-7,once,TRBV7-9,TGTGCCAGCAGCTTGGGTAGGACCTACGAGCAGTACTTC,CASSLGRTYEQYF
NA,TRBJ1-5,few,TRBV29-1,TGCAGCGTTGGACAGGACAATCAGCCCCAGCATTTT,CSVGQDNQPQHF
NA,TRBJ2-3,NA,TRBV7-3,TGTGCCAGCAGCCCAGACAGAGTTAGCACAGATACGCAGTATTTT,CASSPDRVSTDTQYF
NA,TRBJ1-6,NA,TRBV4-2,TGTGCCAGCAGCCACGGACATTCACCCCTCCACTTT,CASSHGHSPLHF
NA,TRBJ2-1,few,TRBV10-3,TGTGCCATCAGTGAGTTTTCCGCTAATGAGCAGTTCTTC,CAISEFSANEQFF
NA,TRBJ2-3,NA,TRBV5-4,TGTGCCAGCAGCTTGGGGGGGTTGGCAGATACGCAGTATTTT,CASSLGGLADTQYF
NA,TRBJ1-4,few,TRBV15,TGTGCCACCAGCAGAGATATTCTTGGGGGCGCAGAGGAAAAACTGTTTTTT,CATSRDILGGAEEKLFF
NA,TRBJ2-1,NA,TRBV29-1,TGCAGCGTGCGACGGGTTTACAATGAGCAGTTCTTC,CSVRRVYNEQFF
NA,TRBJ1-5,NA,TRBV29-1,TGCAGCGTGGGGAAAACGCCCCAGAGCCCCCAGCATTTT,CSVGKTPQSPQHF
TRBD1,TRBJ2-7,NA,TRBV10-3,TGTGCCATCAGGGGACAGGGGGAACCCTACGAGCAGTACTTC,CAIRGQGEPYEQYF
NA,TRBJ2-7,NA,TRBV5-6,TGTGCCAGCAGCTTGGTAGGCAGGCGGGGCTACGAGCAGTACTTC,CASSLVGRRGYEQYF
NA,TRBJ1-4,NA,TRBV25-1,TGTGCCAGCAGTGAAACAGGGTGGACTAATGAAAAACTGTTTTTT,CASSETGWTNEKLFF
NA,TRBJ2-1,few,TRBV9,TGTGCCAGCAGCAGGGACTCATGGGGCAATGAGCAGTTCTTC,CASSRDSWGNEQFF
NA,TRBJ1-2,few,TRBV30,TGTGCCTGGAGTCTGAGCGACTATGGCTACACCTTC,CAWSLSDYGYTF
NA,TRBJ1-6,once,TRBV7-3,TGTGCCAGCAGCCTACTGGGAGGTACCTATAATTCACCCCTCCACTTT,CASSLLGGTYNSPLHF
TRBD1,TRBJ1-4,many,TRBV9,TGTGCCAGCAGCCTAAGGGGGCGCGGGAGTGAAAAACTGTTTTTT,CASSLRGRGSEKLFF
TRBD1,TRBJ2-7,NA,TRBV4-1,TGCGCCAGCAGCCAGGGACAGGGGACCTCCTACGAGCAGTACTTC,CASSQGQGTSYEQYF
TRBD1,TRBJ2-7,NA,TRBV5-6,TGTGCCAGCAGCCCTGACCGGGACAGGGGCGCCGAGCAGTACTTC,CASSPDRDRGAEQYF